This paragraph reports one T cell receptor (beta chain). As yet, its antigen is unknown. The sample originates from a study of T cell responses to AZD1222 COVID-19 vaccine. Study results and limitations: Among those given AZD1222, only five or six were seropositive at baseline.

Here immunoSEQ multiplex PCR was the method, and the copy in TCRdb shows in-frame clones only, minus some. The sample lists about 130,000 clones, 90% to 95% seen once, with 3.1% in the top ten. The V gene lost 6 bases and the J gene lost 0 bases, with 14 bases spanning the gap. This CDR3 has 15 amino acids. CDR1 and CDR2 from the germline V gene are SGHAT and FQDESV (reference sequence). The TCR sequence derives from an adult in good health. V and J are TRBV11-1 and TRBJ1-1; D is possibly TRBD1 (5 bases). This specimen consisted of peripheral blood, obtained on day 0 of AZD1222 vaccination. CDR3 in DNA: TGTGCCAGCAGTTTGGTCCCAGGGCTGAACACTGAAGCTTTCTTT. Its protein product is CASSLVPGLNTEAFF.